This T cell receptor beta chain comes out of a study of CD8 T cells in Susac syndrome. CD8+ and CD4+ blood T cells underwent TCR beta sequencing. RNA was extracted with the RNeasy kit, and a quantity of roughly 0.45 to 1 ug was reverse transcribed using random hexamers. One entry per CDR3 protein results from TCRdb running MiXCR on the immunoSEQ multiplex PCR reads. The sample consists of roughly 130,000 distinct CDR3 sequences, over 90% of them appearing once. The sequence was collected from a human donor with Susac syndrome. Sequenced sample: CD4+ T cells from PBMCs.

This CDR3 is CATSDGGTASGANVLTF. The CDR3 DNA follows: TGTGCCACCAGTGACGGCGGGACGGCCTCTGGGGCCAACGTCCTGACTTTC. The chain combines TRBV24-1 with TRBJ2-6; weak D call: TRBD2 (6 bases). V lost 4 bases, J lost 0 bases, and 12 bases lay in between. This CDR3 is built from 17 residues. The germline V gene has CDR1 KGHDR and CDR2 SFDVKD.